What follows are 2 T cell receptor beta chains derived from one specimen sequenced in a study of lymphopenia after photon versus proton radiotherapy. Here immunoSEQ multiplex PCR was the method, and the copy in TCRdb shows in-frame clones only, minus some. The repertoire holds roughly 76,000 clones, around 93% seen once, with 2.2% in the top ten. This material consisted of peripheral blood, taken from a patient treated with photon-based radiotherapy. Receptors were obtained from a middle-aged woman with cholangiocarcinoma.

The rearrangement links TRBV28 to TRBJ1-1; D gene ambiguous. This CDR3 contains 15 residues. Per germline, CDR1 MDHEN and CDR2 SYDVKM. Trimming took off 2 bases at V and 2 bases at J, with 12 bases between the two ends. The CDR3: CASSLMGESNTEAFF. In DNA form, the CDR3 reads TGTGCCAGCAGTTTAATGGGAGAGAGCAACACTGAAGCTTTCTTT.

The gene calls are TRBV7-9 and TRBJ2-7; no clear D. This CDR3 comprises 16 residues. The germline V and J ends were trimmed by 0 bases and 2 bases, with 14 bases remaining between them. Germline assignment: CDR1 SEHNR and CDR2 FQNEAQ (reference sequence). CDR3 DNA: TGTGCCAGCAGCTTAGCGTTGCCACTAAGACCCTACGAGCAGTACTTC. Protein product: CASSLALPLRPYEQYF.